The 13 T cell receptor beta chains reported below all come from one sample, sequenced in a study of shared clonotypes between healthy human individuals. TCRdb keeps only in-frame clones here, not all; method: immunoSEQ multiplex PCR. The repertoire has approximately 2,200,000 clones, about 93% of them found once; the top ten carry 1.7%. The naive CD8 fraction comprised CD45RO-negative cells positively selected for CCR7 and excluded terminally differentiated effector memory CD45RA+ cells. Sequenced input: naive CD8+ T cells from PBMCs. The receptors shown here come from a young man in good health. Some clones in this sample may be carry-over from other donors' samples.

The V call is TRBV6-5, the J call TRBJ2-7, with TRBD2 matching 7 bases. The CDR3 totals 14 residues. The V and J ends lost 6 bases and 1 base, in that order; junction bases with no gene match: 6. From germline, CDR1 is MNHEY and CDR2 SVGAGI. CDR3 region: CASSPTSASYEQYF. The CDR3 DNA sequence: TGTGCCAGCAGCCCTACTAGCGCATCCTACGAGCAGTACTTC.

The chain carries TRBV19 and TRBJ1-1; 12 bases align to TRBD1. Germline values: CDR1 LNHDA, CDR2 SQIVND (reference sequence). V lost 7 bases and J lost 11; bases outside the gene matches: 8. CDR3 size: 13 residues. The CDR3, as DNA: TGTGCCAGTACCCCCGGGACAGGGGGCTACGCTTTCTTT. It translates to CASTPGTGGYAFF.

This chain connects TRBV27 to TRBJ2-1; D unclear. The length of the CDR3 is 13 residues. The germline CDR1 and CDR2 sequences are MNHEY and SMNVEV (reference sequence). Trimming cost V 4 bases and J 9 bases, with 13 bases left between them. The CDR3 DNA reads as TGTGCCAGCAGTTGGGCCCTCGGCCGTGAGCAGTTCTTC. Amino acid sequence: CASSWALGREQFF.

The chain is built from TRBV27 and TRBJ1-2; 8 bases line up with TRBD1. CDR1 and CDR2 from the germline V gene are MNHEY and SMNVEV (reference sequence). Trimming took 1 base from V and 3 from J; bases not matched to a gene: 7. CDR3 length: 16 residues. CDR3 nucleotide sequence: TGTGCCAGCAGTTTATACCCCCGGACAGGGCACTATGGCTACACCTTC. Amino acid sequence: CASSLYPRTGHYGYTF.

Turning to this clone: Additional DNA sequences in this sample encode the identical CDR3. The chain joins TRBV28 to TRBJ2-7; tentative D call: TRBD2 (6 bases). With 11 bases removed from V and 3 bases from J, the gap between germline ends came to 8 bases. The CDR3 has 10 residues. Germline CDR1 reads MDHEN; CDR2 reads SYDVKM. CDR3 coding DNA: TGTGCCTCGGGGGACTACGAGCAGTACTTC. Amino acid sequence: CASGDYEQYF.

The rearrangement links TRBV6-6 to TRBJ1-5; D gene unclear. V lost 8 bases and J lost 3, with 17 bases in between. The CDR3 has 15 residues. CDR1 is MNHNY and CDR2 is SVGAGI in the germline V gene (reference sequence). The CDR3 loop is CASERGPANNQPQHF. The CDR3 DNA reads TGTGCCAGCGAGCGAGGTCCCGCCAACAATCAGCCCCAGCATTTT.

The rearrangement uses TRBV5-4 and TRBJ2-1, with D tentatively TRBD1 or TRBD2 (5 bases each). Germline V gene data show CDR1 as SGHNT and CDR2 as YYREEE (reference sequence). Trimming stripped 5 bases from V and 10 bases from J, with 10 bases between. The CDR3 extends over 11 amino acids. CDR3 amino acids: CASRTGTEQFF. The CDR3 bases are TGTGCCAGCAGGACCGGGACCGAGCAGTTCTTC.

V usage is TRBV4-3 and J usage is TRBJ1-4; a weak D match, TRBD1 (5 bases). CDR3 length: 18 residues. Trimming cost V 0 bases and J 1 base, with 15 bases left between them. CDR1 and CDR2 from the germline V gene are LGHNA and YSLEER. This CDR3 reads CASSQEGTRGLTNEKLFF. CDR3 DNA sequence: TGCGCCAGCAGCCAAGAAGGGACCCGAGGGCTAACTAATGAAAAACTGTTTTTT.

About this clone itself: The sample contains more than one DNA sequence encoding this CDR3. The chain has TRBV28 and TRBJ2-2; TRBD1 agrees at 8 bases. Per the germline V gene, CDR1 is MDHEN and CDR2 is SYDVKM. CDR3 size: 14 residues. Germline trimming cut 6 bases from V and 3 bases from J; bases unmatched to any gene: 3. CDR3 sequence: CASSRTGYTGELFF. The DNA of the CDR3 is TGTGCCAGCAGCCGGACAGGGTACACCGGGGAGCTGTTTTTT.

The chain couples TRBV6-5 to TRBJ1-5; possible D gene TRBD1, 5 bases. Trimming took 2 bases from V and 3 from J, leaving 14 bases between them. The CDR3 extends over 16 amino acids. Germline V gives CDR1 MNHEY, CDR2 SVGAGI. The CDR3 DNA reads TGTGCCAGCAGTTACGGTGGTTCGGGGGTCAATCAGCCCCAGCATTTT. Translation gives CASSYGGSGVNQPQHF.

This chain connects TRBV5-6 to TRBJ2-2; 9 positions agree with TRBD1. After removal of 3 bases from V and 6 bases from J, the junction contained 9 bases not matched to a gene. The CDR3 has 16 amino acids. Germline V CDR1 and CDR2: SGHDT, YYEEEE. CDR3: CASSSTGTGGPGELFF. CDR3 nucleotide sequence: TGTGCCAGCAGCTCCACGGGAACAGGGGGCCCCGGGGAGCTGTTTTTT.

The J gene is TRBJ2-1, the V gene TRBV21-1; the D call in the table, TRBD1, was not verified against the DNA. TRBV21-1 is a pseudogene segment. CDR3 length: 18 amino acids. CDR3 in amino acids: CASSKVAPRHRKHNEQFF. DNA of the CDR3: TGTGCCAGCAGCAAAGTAGCTCCCCGGCACAGGAAACACAATGAGCAGTTCTTC.

CDR3 region: CASSQSWGLIYEQYF. Written as DNA, the CDR3 is TGTGCCAGTTCCCAGAGCTGGGGCCTCATCTACGAGCAGTACTTC. The chain recombines TRBV2 with TRBJ2-7, with a tentative D call TRBD1 (5 bases). V dropped 9 bases and J dropped 3 bases, with 21 bases sitting between them. This CDR3 region has 15 residues. Germline CDR1 SNHLY, CDR2 FYNNEI.